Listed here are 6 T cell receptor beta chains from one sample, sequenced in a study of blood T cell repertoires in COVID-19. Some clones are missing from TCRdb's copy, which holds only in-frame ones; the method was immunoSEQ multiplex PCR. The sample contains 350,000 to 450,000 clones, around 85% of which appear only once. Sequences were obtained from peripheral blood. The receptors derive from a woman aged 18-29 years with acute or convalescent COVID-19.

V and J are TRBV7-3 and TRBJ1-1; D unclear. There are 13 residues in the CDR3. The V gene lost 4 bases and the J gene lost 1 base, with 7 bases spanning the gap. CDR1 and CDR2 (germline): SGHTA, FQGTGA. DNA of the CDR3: TGTGCCAGCAGCTACAATTCGAACACTGAAGCTTTCTTT. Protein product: CASSYNSNTEAFF.

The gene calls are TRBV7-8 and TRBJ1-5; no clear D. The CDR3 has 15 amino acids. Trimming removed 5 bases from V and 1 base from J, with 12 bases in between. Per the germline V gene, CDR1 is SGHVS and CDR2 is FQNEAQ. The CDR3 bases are TGTGCCAGCAGCAGATTGCGGAAGAGCAATCAGCCCCAGCATTTT. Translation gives CASSRLRKSNQPQHF.

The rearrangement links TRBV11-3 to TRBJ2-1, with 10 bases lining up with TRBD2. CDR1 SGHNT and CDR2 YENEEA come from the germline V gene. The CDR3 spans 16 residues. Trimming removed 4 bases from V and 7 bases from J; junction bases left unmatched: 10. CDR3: CASSSGSGRAGNEQFF. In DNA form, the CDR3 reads TGTGCCAGCAGCTCTGGAAGCGGGAGGGCAGGAAATGAGCAGTTCTTC.

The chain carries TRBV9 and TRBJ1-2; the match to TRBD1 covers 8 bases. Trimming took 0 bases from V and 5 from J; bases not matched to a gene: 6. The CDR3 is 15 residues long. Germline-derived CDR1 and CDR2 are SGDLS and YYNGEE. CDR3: CASSVAPGQVYGYTF. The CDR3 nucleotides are TGTGCCAGCAGCGTAGCCCCGGGACAGGTATATGGCTACACCTTC.

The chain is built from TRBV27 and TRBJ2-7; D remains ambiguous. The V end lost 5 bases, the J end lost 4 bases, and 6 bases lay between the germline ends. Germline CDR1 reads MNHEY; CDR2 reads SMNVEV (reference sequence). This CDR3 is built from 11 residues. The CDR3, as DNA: TGTGCCAGCAGTGTCGGGTACGAGCAGTACTTC. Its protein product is CASSVGYEQYF.

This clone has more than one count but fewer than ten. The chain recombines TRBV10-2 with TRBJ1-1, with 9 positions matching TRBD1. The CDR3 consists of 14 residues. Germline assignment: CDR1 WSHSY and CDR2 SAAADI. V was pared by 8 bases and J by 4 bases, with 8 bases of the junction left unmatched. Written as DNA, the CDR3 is TGCGCCAGCGGGACAGGGTGGCAGGCCACTGAAGCTTTCTTT. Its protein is CASGTGWQATEAFF.